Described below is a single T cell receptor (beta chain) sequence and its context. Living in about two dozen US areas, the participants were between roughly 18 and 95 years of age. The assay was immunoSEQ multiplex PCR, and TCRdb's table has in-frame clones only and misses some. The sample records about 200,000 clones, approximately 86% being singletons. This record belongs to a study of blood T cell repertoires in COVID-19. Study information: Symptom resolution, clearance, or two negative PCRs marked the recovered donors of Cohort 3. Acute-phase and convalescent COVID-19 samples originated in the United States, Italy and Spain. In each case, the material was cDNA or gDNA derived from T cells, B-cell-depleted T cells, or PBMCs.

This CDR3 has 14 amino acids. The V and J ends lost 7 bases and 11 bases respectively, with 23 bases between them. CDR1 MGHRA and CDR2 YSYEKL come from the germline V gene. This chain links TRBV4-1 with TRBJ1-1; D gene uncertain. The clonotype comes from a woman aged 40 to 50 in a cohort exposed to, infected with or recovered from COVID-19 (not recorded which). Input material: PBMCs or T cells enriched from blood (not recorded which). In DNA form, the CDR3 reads TGCGCCAGCAACCACGATTCGTACGACACCCTCGCTTTCTTT. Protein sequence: CASNHDSYDTLAFF.